The sequence of this T cell receptor (beta chain) was determined in a study of blood T cell repertoires in COVID-19 (TCRdb year 2020). About the full investigation: Samples covering the acute and convalescent phases of COVID-19 were provided by collaborators in the United States, Italy and Spain. The prospective study material was composed of cDNA or gDNA derived from T cells, B-cell-depleted T cells, or PBMCs. Deeply sampled blood TCRbeta repertoires from subjects exposed to, actively infected with, or recovered from COVID-19 were included in the dataset. A freely available public database, intended as a resource for researchers studying the immune response to SARS-CoV-2, is where the repertoires were released. Samples were obtained from the ongoing ImmuneRACE study (first 160 participants) and from about 1,300 subjects provided by 6 global collaborators. The sample metadata nearly always contained a de-identified subject ID, COVID-19 status, age in years and sex. Where available, HLA class I and class II types were obtained from metadata supplied by the sample provider rather than from assay-based typing.

Relative to germline, V is 3 bases shorter and J is 11 bases shorter, with 12 bases between their ends. Sequences SGDLS (CDR1) and YYNGEE (CDR2) are obtained from the germline V gene. The CDR3 starts with the cysteine, ends with the phenylalanine, and has 13 residues. CDR3 DNA is the only sequence kept; it has 39 bases, read in frame from the first base. TCRbeta CDR3 regions were amplified from genomic DNA using the immunoSEQ Assay, a bias-controlled multiplex PCR. The authors processed their data as follows. Nucleated cell counts per sample were estimated from amplification of reference gene primers within the assay. To quantify the absolute abundance of each unique TCRbeta CDR3 rearrangement, sequence reads were collapsed and filtered. For each sample, productive Simpson clonality was calculated by taking the square root of Simpson's diversity index across productive rearrangements. TCRdb re-hosts the immuneACCESS table, in-frame sequences only. Its copies lack some clones; in the studies checked, an unresolved V gene accounts for under half of them, and the cause for the rest is not known. That table is the source of V, J and clone size, and D and trimming were worked out from the DNA. The sample table records about 160,000 clones; around 84% of these occur just once. Of the sample, roughly 8.3% falls within the top ten clones.

A remark on this clone: Its cognate antigen has yet to be identified. The record has no base qualities; no much larger clone is one base away.

Summary of the overall study and its limitations: The quantity of clinical and demographic metadata differed by source and by participant and was supplied without curation.

One collaborating source in Seattle enrolled patients while the patients were actively infected and followed the patients over time throughout the course of disease. Collaborating institutions collected whole blood in K2EDTA tubes following their own protocols. For TCRbeta analysis, collaborators shipped samples in one of three forms: frozen whole blood, isolated PBMCs, or DNA extracted from either of those sample types. Input material: peripheral blood. Recombination connected TRBV9 to TRBJ1-6; TRBD1 is a weak D gene call, 6 bases matching. The receptor's source is a woman between 55 and 75 years old with COVID-19, enrolled during active disease. The encoded CDR3 is CASSAGQDAPLHF. The DNA is as follows: TGTGCCAGCAGCGCGGGACAAGATGCACCCCTCCACTTT.